This T cell receptor (beta chain) was recorded in a study of cytomegalovirus exposure and HLA in healthy donors. About the study: HLA-typed donors contributed around 88 million unique TCRs, which were held in an early data release. Findings of the study overall: Some V segments, including TRBV6-2 and TRBV6-3, were excluded as indistinguishable. Diagnosis of cytomegalovirus status made by the classifier reportedly showed high specificity and sensitivity.

This PCR relied on a set of 60 Vbeta primers and 13 Jbeta primers. Under the authors' procedure: A later analysis tallied 80 million to 100 million unique TCR beta chains, some 10 million of them shared. Clones were read by immunoSEQ multiplex PCR, and TCRdb kept only the in-frame ones, dropping some. The DNA gave D and trimming, while V, J and clone size come from that table. The profile shows over 150,000 clones, 75% of them singletons. CDR1 and CDR2 from the germline V gene are SGHAT and FQNNGV. V was clipped by 8 bases and J by 0 bases, with 10 bases between them. The CDR3 loop spans 13 amino acids. Concerning this clone itself: Its antigen is still unknown.

The sequence was collected from a woman in her fifties or sixties in good health and CMV-seropositive. V is TRBV11-2 and J is TRBJ1-1; D uncertain. The sample comprised PBMCs. CDR3 sequence reads: CASEFTLNTEAFF. The CDR3 region has the DNA TGTGCCAGCGAGTTCACGCTGAACACTGAAGCTTTCTTT.